The 23 T cell receptor beta chains in this list originate from one sample, sequenced in a study of blood T cell repertoires in COVID-19. Data came from immunoSEQ multiplex PCR; TCRdb stores just in-frame clones and leaves some out. The sample has approximately 65,000 clones; around 93% are singletons. The sequenced sample was peripheral blood. These receptors originate from a man aged 65 to 79 with active COVID-19.

The chain links TRBV7-9 to TRBJ1-1; TRBD1 matches at 10 bases. The CDR3 extends over 15 amino acids. CDR1 and CDR2 (germline): SEHNR, FQNEAQ (reference sequence). V trimming: 1 base; J trimming: 3 bases; junction bases outside the gene matches: 2. CDR3 sequence (DNA): TGTGCCAGCAGCTTAGACGACAGGGGGCACACTGAAGCTTTCTTT. Translating it yields CASSLDDRGHTEAFF.

The rearrangement joins TRBV19 to TRBJ2-3; TRBD2 matches at 13 bases. The CDR3 is 15 amino acids. The V segment lost 4 bases and the J segment 6 bases; nucleotides outside the gene matches: 4. CDR1 is LNHDA and CDR2 is SQIVND in the germline V gene (reference sequence). CDR3 bases: TGTGCCAGTAGTACTACTAGCGGGGGGGCCGATACGCAGTATTTT. This codes for CASSTTSGGADTQYF.

The rearrangement joins TRBV5-6 to TRBJ2-3; D uncertain. The CDR3 is 16 amino acids. V lost 1 base to trimming and J lost 3 bases, with 15 bases between them. The germline V gene encodes CDR1 SGHDT and CDR2 YYEEEE. CDR3 DNA sequence: TGTGCCAGCAGCTTGTGGCTAGGTTCCTGGACAGATACGCAGTATTTT. Residues: CASSLWLGSWTDTQYF.

This chain joins TRBV19 and TRBJ1-5, with D unresolved. Trimming took off 11 bases at V and 0 bases at J, with 8 bases between the two ends. CDR1 and CDR2 (germline): LNHDA, SQIVND (reference sequence). The CDR3 has 12 residues. The CDR3, as DNA: TGTGCCGGAGGGTTTAGCAATCAGCCCCAGCATTTT. Amino acid sequence: CAGGFSNQPQHF.

The chain carries TRBV6-5 and TRBJ2-7, with TRBD1 matching 10 bases. V gave up 8 bases and J gave up 6 bases; unmatched junction bases: 10. Germline CDR1 MNHEY, CDR2 SVGAGI. This CDR3 spans 14 amino acids. CDR3 nucleotides: TGTGCCAGCTCCCTGGGCGGGACAGGGGTCGAGCAGTACGTC. Translating it yields CASSLGGTGVEQYV.

This chain uses TRBV12-3 or TRBV12-4 with TRBJ1-2; possibly TRBD1 for D (5 bases). This CDR3 has 13 residues. V was clipped by 3 bases and J by 8 bases, with 13 bases between them. The CDR3 bases are TGTGCCAGCAGTTTGGGGGGGAAGTTGGGCTACACCTTC. Its protein product is CASSLGGKLGYTF.

The chain recombines TRBV27 with TRBJ1-2; 10 bases match TRBD1. Trimming took 2 bases from V and 7 from J; bases not matched to a gene: 1. Germline values: CDR1 MNHEY, CDR2 SMNVEV (reference sequence). This CDR3 region has 13 residues. In DNA, the CDR3 is TGTGCCAGCAGTTTACGGACAGGGGGTGGCTACACCTTC. It specifies CASSLRTGGGYTF.

The rearrangement joins TRBV5-1 to TRBJ2-7; 12 bases match TRBD2. The CDR3 is made up of 18 amino acids. V gave up 4 bases and J gave up 2 bases; unmatched junction bases: 13. Germline V gene data show CDR1 as SGHRS and CDR2 as YFSETQ. The DNA for the CDR3 is TGCGCCAGCAGCCGGGGGAAGACTAGCGGGGGCCCAACCTACGAGCAGTACTTC. Its protein is CASSRGKTSGGPTYEQYF. Variable domain in full (rest from reference TRBV5-1 and TRBJ2-7): KAGVTQTPRYLIKTRGQQVTLSCSPISGHRSVSWYQQTPGQGLQFLFEYFSETQRNKGNFPGRFSGRQFSNSRSEMNVSTLELGDSALYLCASSRGKTSGGPTYEQYFGPGTRLTVT.

The V call is TRBV9, the J call TRBJ1-2, with 10 bases aligning to TRBD1. The CDR3 runs 14 residues. V lost 4 bases to trimming and J lost 8 bases; unmatched junction nucleotides: 8. The germline V gene encodes CDR1 SGDLS and CDR2 YYNGEE. DNA of the CDR3: TGTGCCAGCAGCACGCAAGGGACAGGGGAAGGCTACACCTTC. Residues: CASSTQGTGEGYTF. The full variable domain, rest sourced from reference TRBV9 and TRBJ1-2, is DSGVTQTPKHLITATGQRVTLRCSPRSGDLSVYWYQQSLDQGLQFLIQYYNGEERAKGNILERFSAQQFPDLHSELNLSSLELGDSALYFCASSTQGTGEGYTFGSGTRLTVV.

The V and J genes are TRBV6-2 or TRBV6-3 and TRBJ2-7; TRBD1 agrees at 12 bases. The CDR3 sequence is 15 residues long. After removal of 6 bases from V and 2 bases from J, the junction contained 5 bases not matched to a gene. In germline, CDR1 is MNHEY, CDR2 SVGEGT. The CDR3 spells CASSSRDRGPYEQYF. CDR3 DNA sequence: TGTGCCAGCAGCAGCCGGGACAGGGGGCCCTACGAGCAGTACTTC.

This clone came up once. The chain combines TRBV2 with TRBJ2-5; D gene uncertain. Trimming cost V 5 bases and J 7 bases, with 17 bases left between them. This CDR3 contains 14 residues. From germline, CDR1 is SNHLY and CDR2 FYNNEI. Here the CDR3 reads CASSLEFNGGTQYF. CDR3 sequence (DNA): TGTGCCAGCAGTTTGGAGTTTAATGGTGGGACCCAGTACTTC.

This sequence joins TRBV9 and TRBJ2-7; 8 bases fit TRBD2. Germline-derived CDR1 and CDR2 are SGDLS and YYNGEE. After removal of 3 bases from V and 2 bases from J, the junction contained 10 bases not matched to a gene. The CDR3 sequence is 16 residues long. The CDR3 region has the DNA TGTGCCAGCAGCGCGGGGGGGAACGGATTAGCCTACGAGCAGTACTTC. This translates into CASSAGGNGLAYEQYF.

In this sample, this clone turned up a few times. The chain employs TRBV7-2 and TRBJ1-6; no firm D call. Per germline, CDR1 SGHTA and CDR2 FQGNSA. With 2 bases removed from V and 0 bases from J, the gap between germline ends came to 11 bases. The CDR3 extends over 17 amino acids. CDR3 protein: CASSLPQRYSYNSPLHF. In DNA, the CDR3 is TGTGCCAGCAGCTTACCCCAGCGCTACTCCTATAATTCACCCCTCCACTTT.

Only one count was recorded for this clone. The gene calls are TRBV14 and TRBJ1-1, with D possibly being TRBD1 (5 bases). The CDR3 has 13 amino acids. V lost 6 bases and J lost 0, with 8 bases in between. CDR1 is SGHDN, CDR2 FVKESK, per germline. The CDR3 bases are TGTGCCAGCAGATCGACAGTGAACACTGAAGCTTTCTTT. Protein: CASRSTVNTEAFF.

The V gene is TRBV25-1, the J gene TRBJ1-1, with TRBD1 matching over 11 bases. The CDR3 contains 16 residues. Germline V gives CDR1 MGHDK, CDR2 SYGVNS. V dropped 4 bases and J dropped 2; count of bases not matched to a gene: 6. CDR3 amino acids: CASSGGTGGINTEAFF. The CDR3 coding sequence is TGTGCCAGCAGTGGAGGGACAGGGGGGATAAACACTGAAGCTTTCTTT.

CDR3 nucleotide sequence: TGTGCCAGCATCCCCGAGTGGGGCGGGGGTTACAATGAGCAGTTCTTC. This codes for CASIPEWGGGYNEQFF. V and J are TRBV7-2 and TRBJ2-1; TRBD2 matches 7 bases. Germline loops: CDR1 SGHTA, CDR2 FQGNSA. The CDR3 length is 16 residues. V lost 7 bases, J lost 4 bases, and 13 bases stayed unmatched.

The chain uses TRBV18 and TRBJ2-5, with TRBD1 identical over 10 bases. CDR3 length equals 14 residues. The V and J ends lost 5 bases and 4 bases, in that order; junction bases with no gene match: 4. Per germline, CDR1 KGHSH and CDR2 LQKENI. The CDR3 reads CASSRTGGGETQYF. The CDR3 nucleotides are TGTGCCAGCTCAAGGACAGGGGGTGGAGAGACCCAGTACTTC.

This clone was counted a single time. The rearrangement uses TRBV7-6 and TRBJ2-5; possible D gene TRBD2, 6 bases. Looked up from germline, CDR1 is SGHVS and CDR2 is FNYEAQ. The CDR3 loop spans 14 amino acids. With 5 bases removed from V and 4 bases from J, the gap between germline ends came to 14 bases. Written as DNA, the CDR3 is TGTGCCAGCAGCGCGGGGACGCCCCCAGAGACCCAGTACTTC. Its protein product is CASSAGTPPETQYF.

This chain joins TRBV4-2 and TRBJ1-6; D perhaps matches TRBD1 (6 bases). Between the trimmed V and J ends, which lost 0 bases and 2 bases, there was a span of 17 bases. The CDR3 sequence is 19 residues long. Germline lookup yields CDR1 LGHNA and CDR2 YNFKEQ. The CDR3, as DNA: TGTGCCAGCAGCCAAGATACGGGCAGGGGTGGACCCTATAATTCACCCCTCCACTTT. Protein sequence: CASSQDTGRGGPYNSPLHF.

The gene calls are TRBV5-1 and TRBJ2-5, with a tentative D call TRBD1 (5 bases). CDR3 size: 13 residues. CDR1 is SGHRS, CDR2 YFSETQ, per germline. Trimming shortened V by 4 bases and J by 5 bases, and 12 bases separated the two germline ends. Here the CDR3 reads CASSKGLDETQYF. The CDR3 region has the DNA TGCGCCAGCAGCAAGGGGCTGGATGAGACCCAGTACTTC. The full variable domain, rest sourced from reference TRBV5-1 and TRBJ2-5, is KAGVTQTPRYLIKTRGQQVTLSCSPISGHRSVSWYQQTPGQGLQFLFEYFSETQRNKGNFPGRFSGRQFSNSRSEMNVSTLELGDSALYLCASSKGLDETQYFGPGTRLLVL.

Only one count was recorded for this clone. The chain joins TRBV6-5 to TRBJ1-2; 8 bases map to TRBD1. V was clipped by 0 bases and J by 9 bases; unmatched bases: 9. The germline V gene has CDR1 MNHEY and CDR2 SVGAGI. The CDR3 runs to 15 residues. The CDR3 DNA reads TGTGCCAGCAGTTACTCAACAGGGGGGGTGGTTCGCTACACCTTC. Translating gives CASSYSTGGVVRYTF.

This chain connects TRBV6-5 to TRBJ2-1, with 13 bases fitting TRBD2. CDR3 length: 13 residues. With V trimmed by 6 bases and J by 10 bases, 3 bases remained unmatched. CDR1 and CDR2 (germline): MNHEY, SVGAGI. The CDR3 DNA reads as TGTGCCAGCAGACCGGGACTAGCGGGAGAGCAGTTCTTC. Translated, it gives CASRPGLAGEQFF.

This rearrangement joins TRBV5-1 to TRBJ2-4; 9 bases are a match to TRBD2. The CDR3 has 16 residues. The germline V gene has CDR1 SGHRS and CDR2 YFSETQ. J lost 2 bases, V lost 4 bases, and 7 bases had no gene match. CDR3 sequence (DNA): TGCGCCAGCAGCGGACTAGCGAACTACACCAAAAACATTCAGTACTTC. This translates into CASSGLANYTKNIQYF.